A single sample gave rise to the 14 T cell receptor beta chains below, sequenced in a study of cytomegalovirus exposure and HLA in healthy donors. The assay was immunoSEQ multiplex PCR, and TCRdb's table has in-frame clones only and misses some. The sample gives roughly 150,000 clones, around 92% of which show up once; over 4% is in the top ten. Source material: PBMCs. Receptors originate from a man aged 18 to 29 in good health and CMV-seropositive.

This chain joins TRBV27 and TRBJ1-1; 7 positions match TRBD1. The CDR3 has 14 residues. V dropped 4 bases and J dropped 6; count of bases not matched to a gene: 8. CDR1 and CDR2 from the germline V gene are MNHEY and SMNVEV (reference sequence). The CDR3 DNA follows: TGTGCCAGCAGTTCGGACAGGTCCCTTGCTGAAGCTTTCTTT. Translation: CASSSDRSLAEAFF.

The chain combines TRBV9 with TRBJ2-1; TRBD2 agrees at 8 bases. Germline lookup yields CDR1 SGDLS and CDR2 YYNGEE. J lost 2 bases, V lost 0 bases, and 4 bases had no gene match. This CDR3 has 16 residues. CDR3 DNA sequence: TGTGCCAGCAGCGTAGATCGGCGGGGGGCCTACAATGAGCAGTTCTTC. Translation: CASSVDRRGAYNEQFF. The entire variable domain, with the rest obtained from reference TRBV9 and TRBJ2-1, is as follows: DSGVTQTPKHLITATGQRVTLRCSPRSGDLSVYWYQQSLDQGLQFLIQYYNGEERAKGNILERFSAQQFPDLHSELNLSSLELGDSALYFCASSVDRRGAYNEQFFGPGTRLTVL.

The chain couples TRBV28 to TRBJ1-3; D unclear. From germline, CDR1 is MDHEN and CDR2 SYDVKM. The CDR3 contains 13 residues. V shed 4 bases and J shed 5 bases, with 9 bases lying between them. CDR3 sequence: CASSSGGRNTIYF. The CDR3 DNA sequence: TGTGCCAGCAGTTCCGGAGGGAGAAACACCATATATTTT. The variable domain in full, completed from reference TRBV28 and TRBJ1-3, reads DVKVTQSSRYLVKRTGEKVFLECVQDMDHENMFWYRQDPGLGLRLIYFSYDVKMKEKGDIPEGYSVSREKKERFSLILESASTNQTSMYLCASSSGGRNTIYFGEGSWLTVV.

V and J are TRBV29-1 and TRBJ2-2, with D unclear. Deletions cut 3 bases from V and 1 base from J, with 6 bases between. The CDR3 totals 13 residues. Germline values: CDR1 SQVTM, CDR2 ANQGSEA. The CDR3 DNA is TGCAGCGTTGATAGACAGAACACCGGGGAGCTGTTTTTT. Protein: CSVDRQNTGELFF.

The V call is TRBV11-3, the J call TRBJ1-1, with 7 positions matching TRBD1. The CDR3 has 15 amino acids. Germline lookup yields CDR1 SGHNT and CDR2 YENEEA. Trimming at V came to 3 bases and at J to 0 bases, leaving 4 bases not matched to a gene. The CDR3 sequence: CASSFAGGMNTEAFF. CDR3 nucleotide sequence: TGTGCCAGCAGCTTTGCAGGGGGGATGAACACTGAAGCTTTCTTT.

The V and J genes are TRBV9 and TRBJ1-2, with a possible D match to TRBD1 (6 bases). The CDR3 contains 14 residues. V gave up 0 bases and J gave up 5 bases, with 11 bases separating them. CDR1 and CDR2 from the germline V gene are SGDLS and YYNGEE. The DNA of the CDR3 is TGTGCCAGCAGCGTAGGCAACAGGGAATATGGCTACACCTTC. This translates into CASSVGNREYGYTF.

The chain combines TRBV5-6 with TRBJ2-1; the D gene is possibly TRBD1 (5 bases). V gave up 6 bases and J gave up 0 bases, with 16 bases separating them. This CDR3 region has 16 residues. Germline CDR1 and CDR2: SGHDT and YYEEEE. Here the CDR3 reads CASKGQGPSSYNEQFF. CDR3 nucleotide sequence: TGTGCCAGCAAGGGGCAGGGCCCGAGCTCCTACAATGAGCAGTTCTTC.

The rearrangement joins TRBV19 to TRBJ2-5, with a weak D call TRBD1 (5 bases). The length of the CDR3 is 14 residues. CDR1 and CDR2 from the germline V gene are LNHDA and SQIVND (reference sequence). V lost 7 bases to trimming and J lost 6 bases, with 18 bases between them. The CDR3 reads CASTLRYRGKTQYF. The CDR3 nucleotides are TGTGCCAGTACCCTGAGGTATAGGGGAAAGACCCAGTACTTC.

On this clone itself: One end of the junction fails to match germline, which may point to a read error. This chain joins TRBV7-7 and TRBJ2-2; 12 bases are shared with TRBD2. Germline assignment: CDR1 SSHAT and CDR2 FNYEAQ (reference sequence). The CDR3 runs 16 residues. The CDR3 coding sequence is TGTGCTAGCAGCCGAACGACTAGCGGGGGAACCGGGGAGCTGTTTTTT. It specifies CASSRTTSGGTGELFF.

The V call is TRBV7-9, the J call TRBJ2-1; 8 bases are a match to TRBD2. Germline CDR1 is SEHNR and CDR2 is FQNEAQ (reference sequence). CDR3 length equals 15 residues. V shed 4 bases, J shed 8 bases, and the junction held 10 bases outside the gene matches. CDR3 residues: CASSSWAGGSYEQFF. The DNA for the CDR3 is TGTGCCAGCAGCTCCTGGGCGGGAGGCTCCTATGAGCAGTTCTTC.

The J gene is TRBJ2-1, the V gene TRBV5-1, with 8 nucleotides matching TRBD2. In germline, CDR1 is SGHRS, CDR2 YFSETQ. The CDR3 spans 15 residues. After removal of 3 bases from V and 0 bases from J, the junction contained 2 bases not matched to a gene. CDR3 amino acids: CASSSSGGSYNEQFF. The CDR3 DNA is TGCGCCAGCAGCTCAAGCGGGGGCTCCTACAATGAGCAGTTCTTC. Supplemented by reference TRBV5-1 and TRBJ2-1, the full variable domain reads KAGVTQTPRYLIKTRGQQVTLSCSPISGHRSVSWYQQTPGQGLQFLFEYFSETQRNKGNFPGRFSGRQFSNSRSEMNVSTLELGDSALYLCASSSSGGSYNEQFFGPGTRLTVL.

This clone was seen only once. J is TRBJ2-2 and V is TRBV5-1; D possibly corresponds to TRBD2 (5 bases). CDR3 length: 14 residues. Deletions cut 4 bases from V and 3 bases from J, with 10 bases between. From germline, CDR1 is SGHRS and CDR2 YFSETQ. CDR3 residues: CASSDPGYTGELFF. CDR3 nucleotides: TGCGCCAGCAGCGACCCGGGGTACACCGGGGAGCTGTTTTTT.

This clone was counted between two and nine times. V usage is TRBV19 and J usage is TRBJ1-3; TRBD1 might be the D (6 bases). This CDR3 has 14 residues. From germline, CDR1 is LNHDA and CDR2 SQIVND (reference sequence). V was trimmed by 5 bases and J by 1 base, leaving 9 bases between them. The CDR3 region has the DNA TGTGCCAGTAGTTCAGGACAGTCTGGAAACACCATATATTTT. This codes for CASSSGQSGNTIYF.

CDR3 nucleotide sequence: TGTGCCAGCAGCGTAGGAATTGGGACAGATAATCAGCCCCAGCATTTT. Protein sequence: CASSVGIGTDNQPQHF. The genes are TRBV9 and TRBJ1-5, with TRBD1 matching over 7 bases. J gave up 4 bases and V 0 bases, and 7 bases lay outside the gene matches. Germline V gene lookup returns CDR1 SGDLS and CDR2 YYNGEE. There are 16 residues in the CDR3.